Below are 24 T cell receptor beta chains sequenced from a single sample in a study of response to subunit inactivated influenza vaccine. From the RT-PCR reads, TCRdb called clonotypes with MiXCR, one entry per CDR3 protein. The sample has about 650,000 distinct CDR3 sequences; around 13% are singletons. This material consisted of PBMCs from blood, taken 14 days before vaccination. All receptors come from a man over 45 who received an inactivated influenza vaccine.

This clonotype was counted between two and nine times. CDR3 nucleotides: TGTGCCAGCAGCGCCGGGCCCTCCTACGAGCAGTACTTC. The encoded protein is CASSAGPSYEQYF. The genes are TRBV11-3 and TRBJ2-7; D remains unclear. Trimming stripped 5 bases from V and 0 bases from J, with 8 bases between. Germline CDR1 SGHNT, CDR2 YENEEA. The CDR3 contains 13 residues.

The gene calls are TRBV27 and TRBJ1-2, with 7 bases lining up with TRBD1. Germline CDR1 MNHEY, CDR2 SMNVEV (reference sequence). V dropped 7 bases and J dropped 5; count of bases not matched to a gene: 22. This CDR3 has 18 residues. CDR3 protein: CASTLTPAGGRTWYGYTF. CDR3 bases: TGTGCCAGCACCCTAACCCCAGCAGGGGGTCGGACGTGGTATGGCTACACCTTC.

The chain combines TRBV5-8 with TRBJ1-2; 7 bases match TRBD1. J was trimmed by 4 bases and V by 3 bases; bases with no gene match: 6. Germline CDR1 SGHTS, CDR2 YDEGEE. The CDR3 is 14 residues long. The CDR3 is CASSWNRDSYGYTF. The CDR3 DNA follows: TGTGCCAGCAGCTGGAACCGGGACAGCTATGGCTACACCTTC.

This clonotype was detected only a few times. This rearrangement joins TRBV29-1 to TRBJ2-2; D is perhaps TRBD1 (6 bases). The CDR3 covers 14 residues. Looked up from germline, CDR1 is SQVTM and CDR2 is ANQGSEA. V was pared by 6 bases and J by 0 bases, with 11 bases between. The CDR3 is CSVRDTANTGELFF. CDR3 DNA sequence: TGCAGCGTCCGGGACACCGCGAACACCGGGGAGCTGTTTTTT.

The chain uses TRBV12-3 or TRBV12-4 and TRBJ2-5, with 9 bases matching TRBD1. This CDR3 is built from 16 residues. V shed 4 bases, J shed 3 bases, and the junction held 9 bases outside the gene matches. CDR3 nucleotide sequence: TGTGCCAGCAGTTCTACGCGGGACAGGGTCAAAGAGACCCAGTACTTC. This codes for CASSSTRDRVKETQYF.

This clonotype was counted a few times. The V gene is TRBV2, the J gene TRBJ2-5, with D unresolved. Germline V CDR1 and CDR2: SNHLY, FYNNEI. The CDR3 loop spans 13 amino acids. Trimming stripped 7 bases from V and 0 bases from J, with 9 bases between. The CDR3 coding sequence is TGTGCCAGCATGGGTGACTACCAAGAGACCCAGTACTTC. Its translation: CASMGDYQETQYF.

The gene calls are TRBV20-1 and TRBJ2-1; 9 bases agree with TRBD2. The CDR3 extends over 12 amino acids. Trimming removed 6 bases from V and 12 bases from J; junction bases left unmatched: 9. Germline V gives CDR1 DFQATT, CDR2 SNEGSKA (reference sequence). The CDR3 DNA reads TGCAGTGCGAGGATTAGCGGGGGAGGGCAGTTCTTC. Its translation: CSARISGGGQFF.

This clonotype was seen a few times. An end of the junction differs from the germline gene, which may be a read error. This chain links TRBV28 with TRBJ2-1, with 8 nucleotides matching TRBD1. Germline loops: CDR1 MDHEN, CDR2 SYDVKM. The CDR3 has 12 amino acids. In DNA, the CDR3 is TGTGCCAGCAGTTTACCCCGGGACAGGCCCTTTTTC. Translation: CASSLPRDRPFF.

The J gene is TRBJ1-2, the V gene TRBV20-1; D gene ambiguous. CDR3 size: 14 residues. Trimming took 0 bases from V and 0 from J, leaving 8 bases between them. Germline V gene data show CDR1 as DFQATT and CDR2 as SNEGSKA (reference sequence). The CDR3 DNA follows: TGCAGTGCTAGAGATGTGGCATCTAACTATGGCTACACCTTC. Amino acid sequence: CSARDVASNYGYTF.

The chain links TRBV20-1 to TRBJ2-1; D is undetermined. V was cut by 4 bases and J by 0 bases, with 16 bases left in between. This CDR3 spans 16 amino acids. CDR1 is DFQATT and CDR2 is SNEGSKA in the germline V gene (reference sequence). The CDR3 protein is CSAIDRAGTSYNEQFF. Written as DNA, the CDR3 is TGCAGTGCTATCGATCGCGCCGGAACCTCCTACAATGAGCAGTTCTTC.

This clonotype was counted between two and nine times. The chain links TRBV4-2 to TRBJ2-7; TRBD1 might be the D (5 bases). The CDR3 has 16 amino acids. Trimming left V 0 bases short and J 2 bases short, with 14 bases between. CDR1 and CDR2 (germline): LGHNA, YNFKEQ. The CDR3 reads CASSQETTVNTYEQYF. CDR3 bases: TGTGCCAGCAGCCAAGAAACGACAGTAAACACCTACGAGCAGTACTTC.

This clonotype was counted a few times. This chain links TRBV11-1 with TRBJ2-1, with D maybe TRBD2 (5 bases). The CDR3 runs to 21 residues. Trimming removed 4 bases at V and 0 bases at J, with 28 bases between. CDR1 is SGHAT and CDR2 is FQDESV in the germline V gene (reference sequence). In DNA, the CDR3 is TGTGCCAGCAGCTCGACCACCGGGAAATATGATCTTAGGAGCTCCTACAATGAGCAGTTCTTC. Its protein product is CASSSTTGKYDLRSSYNEQFF.

V gene TRBV20-1 combines with J gene TRBJ2-7; D uncertain. Trimming removed 3 bases from V and 3 bases from J, with 12 bases in between. Germline V lookup: CDR1 DFQATT, CDR2 SNEGSKA (reference sequence). There are 13 residues in the CDR3. CDR3 in amino acids: CSASMKPLYEQYF. CDR3 coding DNA: TGCAGTGCTAGTATGAAACCCCTCTACGAGCAGTACTTC.

This clonotype has a handful of counts. This chain uses TRBV29-1 with TRBJ2-2; TRBD1 agrees at 8 bases. The V gene's germline CDR1 is SQVTM and CDR2 ANQGSEA. The CDR3 length is 14 residues. J gave up 3 bases and V 4 bases, and 4 bases lay outside the gene matches. The CDR3 sequence is CSVGQGLDTGELFF. In nucleotides, the CDR3 is TGCAGCGTTGGACAGGGGTTGGACACCGGGGAGCTGTTTTTT.

This clonotype was seen repeatedly, ten times or more. V and J are TRBV5-1 and TRBJ2-5; 9 nucleotides line up with TRBD1. The CDR3 runs to 14 residues. The V segment lost 4 bases and the J segment 3 bases; nucleotides outside the gene matches: 4. The germline V gene has CDR1 SGHRS and CDR2 YFSETQ. CDR3 residues: CASSMGQGEETQYF. The DNA for the CDR3 is TGCGCCAGCAGCATGGGACAGGGAGAAGAGACCCAGTACTTC.

V is TRBV13 and J is TRBJ2-3, with 8 bases aligning to TRBD1. V trimming: 5 bases; J trimming: 4 bases; junction bases outside the gene matches: 8. The CDR3 is made up of 15 amino acids. CDR1 is PRHDT, CDR2 FYEKMQ, per germline (reference sequence). The CDR3 spells CASSEGQEVADTQYF. The CDR3 DNA is TGTGCCAGCAGCGAGGGACAGGAGGTGGCAGATACGCAGTATTTT.

This chain joins TRBV4-2 and TRBJ1-6; 7 nucleotides match TRBD1. The CDR3 length is 15 residues. CDR1 is LGHNA, CDR2 YNFKEQ, per germline. V gave up 8 bases and J gave up 2 bases; unmatched junction bases: 6. CDR3 loop: CASQGEFTYNSPLHF. The CDR3 DNA reads TGTGCCAGCCAGGGGGAGTTCACCTATAATTCACCCCTCCACTTT.

This clonotype appeared a few times. The chain joins TRBV6-5 to TRBJ2-5, with TRBD1 as a possible D gene (6 bases). In germline, CDR1 is MNHEY, CDR2 SVGAGI. CDR3 length: 16 amino acids. The ends were cut back, 2 bases at V and 2 bases at J, with 15 bases in the middle. The CDR3 DNA is TGTGCCAGCAGTTACGCGGACAGCGAACCTCAAGAGACCCAGTACTTC. This translates into CASSYADSEPQETQYF.

This rearrangement joins TRBV10-3 to TRBJ2-1, with a tentative D call TRBD1 (6 bases). CDR3 size: 13 residues. Trimming removed 8 bases from V and 4 bases from J, with 12 bases in between. In germline, CDR1 is ENHRY, CDR2 SYGVKD. The CDR3 region is CAIAGQTYNEQFF. CDR3 coding DNA: TGTGCCATCGCCGGACAGACATACAATGAGCAGTTCTTC.

This clonotype was seen more than once but under ten times. The chain has TRBV20-1 and TRBJ2-7; TRBD2 agrees at 8 bases. J was trimmed by 0 bases and V by 0 bases; bases with no gene match: 4. Looked up from germline, CDR1 is DFQATT and CDR2 is SNEGSKA (reference sequence). There are 15 residues in the CDR3. In DNA, the CDR3 is TGCAGTGCTAGAGATCCGGGAGGGAGCTCCTACGAGCAGTACTTC. Translation: CSARDPGGSSYEQYF.

The chain carries TRBV6-2 or TRBV6-3 and TRBJ1-2; 7 nucleotides line up with TRBD1. Germline CDR1 is MNHEY and CDR2 is SVGEGT. After removal of 9 bases from V and 4 bases from J, the junction contained 11 bases not matched to a gene. CDR3 size: 14 residues. The CDR3 is CASTPGQNSYGYTF. CDR3 bases: TGTGCCAGTACCCCGGGACAGAACTCCTATGGCTACACCTTC.

The chain combines TRBV15 with TRBJ1-4; D perhaps matches TRBD1 (6 bases). The CDR3 length is 15 residues. V was clipped by 0 bases and J by 8 bases, with 13 bases between them. The germline V gene encodes CDR1 LNHNV and CDR2 YYDKDF (reference sequence). CDR3: CATSRDQGTREKLFF. The CDR3, as DNA: TGTGCCACCAGCAGAGATCAGGGGACAAGAGAAAAACTGTTTTTT.

The V and J genes are TRBV10-3 and TRBJ2-5, with TRBD2 matching over 8 bases. This CDR3 is 14 amino acids long. Trimming took 4 bases from V and 3 from J; bases not matched to a gene: 4. Germline loops: CDR1 ENHRY, CDR2 SYGVKD. As DNA, the CDR3 is TGTGCCATCAGTGTCTCGGGGGGGGAAGAGACCCAGTACTTC. This translates into CAISVSGGEETQYF.

This clonotype showed up just once. The CDR3 sequence: CASSFFGTSGSDEQYF. CDR3 sequence (DNA): TGTGCCAGCAGCTTTTTCGGGACTAGCGGGAGTGACGAGCAGTACTTC. This chain connects TRBV5-8 to TRBJ2-7, with 14 bases aligning to TRBD2. The trim removed 2 bases at V and 5 bases at J, leaving 6 bases unmatched. The CDR3 runs to 16 residues. CDR1 and CDR2 from the germline V gene are SGHTS and YDEGEE.